Ten or more counts support the clone carrying this T cell receptor beta chain. What it binds is not known. Trimming took 3 bases from V and 0 from J; bases not matched to a gene: 4. This CDR3 region has 16 residues. This sample stems from a study of identical twins. Findings of the study overall: Excess low generation probability was seen in twin-shared out-of-frame alpha sequences. Models underestimated TCR alpha sharing (out-of-frame) in monozygotic twins. Within beta out-of-frame sequences, the excess sharing observed between twins was weaker.

cDNA molecules carried unique molecular identifiers, and template switching added a universal primer site. One entry per CDR3 protein results from TCRdb running MiXCR on the 5' RACE reads. This sample carries 400,000 to 500,000 distinct CDR3 sequences, under 20% of them seen once, and the ten largest clones take about 12%. J is TRBJ2-2 and V is TRBV12-3 or TRBV12-4; 7 bases agree with TRBD2. This sequence originates from a man aged 45-65 years in good health. The sequencing input was naive T cells sorted from blood. The CDR3 here is CASSFLAGANTGELFF. The DNA for the CDR3 is TGTGCCAGCAGTTTCTTAGCGGGTGCGAACACCGGGGAGCTGTTTTTT.